This entry concerns a single T cell receptor beta chain. TCR beta sequencing covered blood CD8+ and CD4+ T cells. Healthy donors constituted the control group, matched for age and sex. The sample comes from a study of CD8 T cells in Susac syndrome. Reverse transcription of 0.5 to 1 ug RNA used random hexamers. TCRdb re-analysed the immunoSEQ multiplex PCR reads in MiXCR, keeping a single row per CDR3 protein. This table holds about 140,000 distinct CDR3 sequences, nearly 95% found once. The clonotype was recovered from a human donor in good health. Sequencing was performed on CD8+ T cells from PBMCs.

The CDR3 DNA reads as TGTGCCAGCCTCCTTGGGGAAAAACTGTTTTTT. Translating it yields CASLLGEKLFF. This chain connects TRBV7-9 to TRBJ1-4, with no clear D. The V and J ends lost 8 bases and 8 bases respectively, with 9 bases between them. The CDR3 consists of 11 residues. Germline CDR1 reads SEHNR; CDR2 reads FQNEAQ (reference sequence).